Listed below are T cell receptor beta chains from one sample, sequenced in a study of OX40 agonist ivuxolimab in advanced cancers. The assay was immunoSEQ multiplex PCR, and TCRdb's table has in-frame clones only and misses some. The sample lists about 87,000 clones, less than 85% occurring once. The input for sequencing was CD4+ or CD8+ T cells sorted from blood, taken in a trial of the OX40 agonist ivuxolimab. The receptor set was obtained from an adult with an advanced solid tumor such as melanoma, head and neck, liver or kidney cancer. The CDR3 runs from the conserved cysteine through the conserved F or W. A D gene is named only where the DNA matches it firmly. Not every row has a clone size; where given, it reads once, few, many or a size class.

j_gene	v_gene	abundance	d_gene	CDR3nt	CDR3aa
TRBJ2-2	TRBV7-7	-	-	TGTGCTAGCAGCTTTGGGGCGAACACCGGGGAGCTGTTTTTT	CASSFGANTGELFF
TRBJ2-5	TRBV7-2	once	TRBD1	TGTGCCAGCAGCTTTACAGGGGGTGACGAGACCCAGTACTTC	CASSFTGGDETQYF
TRBJ1-1	TRBV7-2	-	-	TGTGCCAGCAGAGAGGGCGTGGTGGACACTGAAGCTTTCTTT	CASREGVVDTEAFF
TRBJ2-6	TRBV19	once	-	TGTGCCAGTAGTGCACACTCTGGGGCCAACGTCCTGACTTTC	CASSAHSGANVLTF
TRBJ1-1	TRBV5-4	-	-	TGTGCCAGCAGCTTGGACAGGTTGAACACTGAAGCTTTCTTT	CASSLDRLNTEAFF
TRBJ1-1	TRBV10-2	-	-	TGCGCCAGCAGTGAGATCCGGTCACAGGCTTTCTTT	CASSEIRSQAFF
TRBJ2-7	TRBV19	once	TRBD1	TGTGCCAGTACCCCCGGGACAGGGAGCTCCTACGAGCAGTACTTC	CASTPGTGSSYEQYF
TRBJ2-5	TRBV30	-	TRBD2	TGTGCCTGGAGTGTGGGTAGCGGGGGCGGGACCCAGTACTTC	CAWSVGSGGGTQYF
TRBJ2-7	TRBV18	-	-	TGTGCCAGCTCACAGATACGGAACGAGCAGTACTTC	CASSQIRNEQYF
TRBJ2-1	TRBV5-6	-	TRBD2	TGTGCCAGCAGCTTTGCTAGCGGGGGGATTGAGCAGTTCTTC	CASSFASGGIEQFF
TRBJ1-2	TRBV6-6	-	TRBD1	TGTGCCAGCAGTCCTAGGACAGGGAACGGCTATGGCTACACCTTC	CASSPRTGNGYGYTF
TRBJ1-2	TRBV11-2	-	TRBD1	TGTGCCAGCAGCCCGGGACAGTTTAGTGGCGCTGGCTACACCTTC	CASSPGQFSGAGYTF